This T cell receptor beta chain was identified in a study of cytomegalovirus exposure and HLA in healthy donors. Study-wide context: Across around 400 genotyped donors, just over 80% landed in the Caucasian-associated ancestry cluster. Study observations and caveats: It was reported that TCR beta sequences correctly inferred the HLA-A and HLA-B alleles for most subjects. The authors listed over 150 TCR beta chains as cytomegalovirus-associated.

The PCR contained 60 Vbeta and 13 Jbeta primers. Some clones are missing from TCRdb's copy, which holds only in-frame ones; the method was immunoSEQ multiplex PCR. The profile shows 95,000 to 110,000 clones, 82% of them singletons. The V end lost 6 bases, the J end lost 6 bases, and 8 bases lay between the germline ends. The CDR3 sequence is 12 residues long. In germline, CDR1 is SNHLY, CDR2 FYNNEI. In regard to this clone: Its antigen is not known.

This TCR was sampled from a man in his thirties or forties in good health and CMV-seropositive. Source material: PBMCs. This chain joins TRBV2 and TRBJ2-2; D is undetermined. In DNA form, the CDR3 reads TGTGCCAGCAGCCTCGGAGCCGGGGAGCTGTTTTTT. Translating gives CASSLGAGELFF.